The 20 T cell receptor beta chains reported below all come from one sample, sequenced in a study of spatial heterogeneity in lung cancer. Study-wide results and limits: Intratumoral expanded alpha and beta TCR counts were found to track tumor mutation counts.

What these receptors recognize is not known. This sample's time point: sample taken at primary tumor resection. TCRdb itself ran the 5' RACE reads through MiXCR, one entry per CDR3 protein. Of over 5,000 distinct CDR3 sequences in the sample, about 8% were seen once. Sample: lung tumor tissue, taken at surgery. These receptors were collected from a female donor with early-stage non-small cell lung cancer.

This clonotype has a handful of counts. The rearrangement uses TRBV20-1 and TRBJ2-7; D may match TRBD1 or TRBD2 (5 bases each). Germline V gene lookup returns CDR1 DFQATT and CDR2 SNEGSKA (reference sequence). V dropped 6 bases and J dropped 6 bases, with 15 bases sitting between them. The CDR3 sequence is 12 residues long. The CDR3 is CSAWTSGREQYF. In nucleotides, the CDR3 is TGCAGTGCATGGACCTCGGGGCGCGAGCAGTACTTC.

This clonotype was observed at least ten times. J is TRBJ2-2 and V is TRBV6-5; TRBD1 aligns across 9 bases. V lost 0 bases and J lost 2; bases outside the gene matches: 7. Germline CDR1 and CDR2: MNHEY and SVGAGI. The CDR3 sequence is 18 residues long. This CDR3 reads CASSYSFGGQGNTGELFF. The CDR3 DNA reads TGTGCCAGCAGTTACTCGTTTGGGGGACAGGGCAACACCGGGGAGCTGTTTTTT.

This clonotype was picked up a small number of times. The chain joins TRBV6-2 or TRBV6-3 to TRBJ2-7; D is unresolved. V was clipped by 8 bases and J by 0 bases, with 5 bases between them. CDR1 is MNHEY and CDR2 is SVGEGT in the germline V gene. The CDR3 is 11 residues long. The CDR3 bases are TGTGCCAGCGGGGACTCCTACGAGCAGTACTTC. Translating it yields CASGDSYEQYF.

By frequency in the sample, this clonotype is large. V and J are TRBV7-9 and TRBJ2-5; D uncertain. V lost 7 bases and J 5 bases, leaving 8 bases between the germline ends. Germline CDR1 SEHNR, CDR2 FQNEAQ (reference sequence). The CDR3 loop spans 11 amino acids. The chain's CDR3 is CASNEVETQYF. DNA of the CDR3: TGTGCCAGCAACGAAGTTGAGACCCAGTACTTC.

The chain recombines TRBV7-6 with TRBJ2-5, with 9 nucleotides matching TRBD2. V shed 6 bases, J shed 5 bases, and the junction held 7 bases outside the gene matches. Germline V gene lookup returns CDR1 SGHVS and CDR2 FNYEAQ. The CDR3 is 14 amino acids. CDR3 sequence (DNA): TGTGCCAGCAGTCGACTAGCGGCCAGCGAGACCCAGTACTTC. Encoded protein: CASSRLAASETQYF. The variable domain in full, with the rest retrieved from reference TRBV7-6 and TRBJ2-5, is GAGVSQSPRYKVTKRGQDVALRCDPISGHVSLYWYRQALGQGPEFLTYFNYEAQQDKSGLPNDRFSAERPEGSISTLTIQRTEQRDSAMYRCASSRLAASETQYFGPGTRLLVL.

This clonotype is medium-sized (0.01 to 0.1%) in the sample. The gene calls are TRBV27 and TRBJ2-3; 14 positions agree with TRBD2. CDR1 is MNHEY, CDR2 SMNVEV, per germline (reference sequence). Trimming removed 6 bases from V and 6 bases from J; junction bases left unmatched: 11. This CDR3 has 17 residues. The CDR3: CASSPRGTSGGFDTQYF. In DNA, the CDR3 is TGTGCCAGCAGCCCGCGAGGGACTAGCGGGGGTTTTGATACGCAGTATTTT.

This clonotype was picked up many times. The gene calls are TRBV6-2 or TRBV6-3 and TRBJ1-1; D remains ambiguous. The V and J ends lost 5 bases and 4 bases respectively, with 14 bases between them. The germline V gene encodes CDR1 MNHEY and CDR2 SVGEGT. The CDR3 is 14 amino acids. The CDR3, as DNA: TGTGCCAGCAGTCCGGACTACACCTCCACTGAAGCTTTCTTT. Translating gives CASSPDYTSTEAFF.

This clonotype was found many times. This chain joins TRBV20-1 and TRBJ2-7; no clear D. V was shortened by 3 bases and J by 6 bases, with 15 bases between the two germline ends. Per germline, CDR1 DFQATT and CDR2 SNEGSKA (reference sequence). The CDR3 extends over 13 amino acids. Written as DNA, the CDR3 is TGCAGTGCTAGCAGACTCTCGGTCAGCGAGCAGTACTTC. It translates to CSASRLSVSEQYF.

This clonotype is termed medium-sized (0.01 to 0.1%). The CDR3 region has the DNA TGCGCCAGCAGCCAAGAGGGAAGGACTATAGTAGATACGCAGTATTTT. Protein sequence: CASSQEGRTIVDTQYF. V gene TRBV4-3 combines with J gene TRBJ2-3; D perhaps matches TRBD2 (6 bases). CDR1 is LGHNA and CDR2 is YSLEER in the germline V gene. The CDR3 is 16 residues long. The V gene lost 0 bases and the J gene lost 5 bases, with 15 bases spanning the gap.

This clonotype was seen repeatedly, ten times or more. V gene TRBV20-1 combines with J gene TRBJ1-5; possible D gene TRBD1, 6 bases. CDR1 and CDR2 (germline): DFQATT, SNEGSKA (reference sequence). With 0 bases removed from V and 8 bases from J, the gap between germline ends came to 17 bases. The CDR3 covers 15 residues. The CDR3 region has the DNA TGCAGTGCTAGAGACAGAGTACAGGGTTATGAGCCCCAGCATTTT. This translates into CSARDRVQGYEPQHF.

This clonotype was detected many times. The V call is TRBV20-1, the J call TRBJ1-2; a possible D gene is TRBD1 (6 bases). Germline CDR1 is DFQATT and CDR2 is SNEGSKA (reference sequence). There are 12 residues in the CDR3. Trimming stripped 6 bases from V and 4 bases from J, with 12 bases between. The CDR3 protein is CSAPRRGYGYTF. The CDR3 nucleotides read TGCAGTGCACCACGCAGGGGCTATGGCTACACCTTC.

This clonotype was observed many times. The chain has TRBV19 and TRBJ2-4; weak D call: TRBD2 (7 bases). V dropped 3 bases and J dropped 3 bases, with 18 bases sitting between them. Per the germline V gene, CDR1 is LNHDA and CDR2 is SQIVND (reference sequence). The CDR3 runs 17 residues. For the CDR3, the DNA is TGTGCCAGTAGTATTCGAGGGAGGGGGATGAGCAAAAACATTCAGTACTTC. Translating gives CASSIRGRGMSKNIQYF.

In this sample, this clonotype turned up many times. CDR3 in amino acids: CASSLSGGGYNEQFF. The CDR3 DNA follows: TGTGCCAGCAGTTTAAGTGGGGGGGGATACAATGAGCAGTTCTTC. The chain carries TRBV12-3 or TRBV12-4 and TRBJ2-1, with 7 bases matching TRBD2. The CDR3 covers 15 residues. The trim removed 2 bases at V and 4 bases at J, leaving 5 bases unmatched.

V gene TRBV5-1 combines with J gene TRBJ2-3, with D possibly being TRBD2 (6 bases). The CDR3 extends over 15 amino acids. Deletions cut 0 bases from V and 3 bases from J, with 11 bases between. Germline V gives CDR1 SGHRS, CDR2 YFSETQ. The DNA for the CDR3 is TGCGCCAGCAGCTTGGGGGCTAGCGAGACAGATACGCAGTATTTT. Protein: CASSLGASETDTQYF.

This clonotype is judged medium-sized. CDR3 protein: CSASAQGYAYEQYF. The DNA for the CDR3 is TGCAGTGCTAGCGCACAGGGGTATGCTTACGAGCAGTACTTC. The J gene is TRBJ2-7, the V gene TRBV20-1; TRBD1 matches at 7 bases. J lost 4 bases, V lost 3 bases, and 9 bases had no gene match. CDR3 length: 14 amino acids. Germline V gene sequence: CDR1 DFQATT, CDR2 SNEGSKA (reference sequence).

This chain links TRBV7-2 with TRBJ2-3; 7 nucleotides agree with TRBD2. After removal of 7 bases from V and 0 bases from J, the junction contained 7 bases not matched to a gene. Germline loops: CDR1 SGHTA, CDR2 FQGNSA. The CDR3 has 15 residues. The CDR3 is CASILSGLSTDTQYF. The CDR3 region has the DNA TGTGCCAGCATCCTTAGCGGGCTGAGCACAGATACGCAGTATTTT.

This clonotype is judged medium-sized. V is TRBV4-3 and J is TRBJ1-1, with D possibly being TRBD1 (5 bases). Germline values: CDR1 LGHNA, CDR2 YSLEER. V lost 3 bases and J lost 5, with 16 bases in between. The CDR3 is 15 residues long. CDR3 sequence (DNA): TGCGCCAGCAGCCAGGGAATCGGGGGAAAAACTGAAGCTTTCTTT. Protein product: CASSQGIGGKTEAFF.

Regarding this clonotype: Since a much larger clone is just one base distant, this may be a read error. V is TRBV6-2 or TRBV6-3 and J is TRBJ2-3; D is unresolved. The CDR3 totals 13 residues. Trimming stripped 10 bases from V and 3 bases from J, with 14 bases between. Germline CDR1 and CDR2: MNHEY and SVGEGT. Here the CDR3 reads CANRPLGTDTQYF. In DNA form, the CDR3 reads TGTGCCAACAGACCCCTAGGGACAGATACGCAGTATTTT.

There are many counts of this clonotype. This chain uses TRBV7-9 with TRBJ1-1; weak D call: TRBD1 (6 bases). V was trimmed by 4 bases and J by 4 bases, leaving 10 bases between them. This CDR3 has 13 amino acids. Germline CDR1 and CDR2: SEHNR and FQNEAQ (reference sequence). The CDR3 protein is CASSSWGLTEAFF. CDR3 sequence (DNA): TGTGCCAGCAGCTCTTGGGGGCTCACTGAAGCTTTCTTT.

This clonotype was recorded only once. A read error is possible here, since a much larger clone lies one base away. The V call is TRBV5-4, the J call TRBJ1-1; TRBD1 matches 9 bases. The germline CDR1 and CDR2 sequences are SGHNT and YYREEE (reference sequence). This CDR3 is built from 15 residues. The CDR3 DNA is TGTGCCCGCAGCTCCGAAGGACAGGGGAGAACTGAAGATTTCTTT. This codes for CARSSEGQGRTEDFF.